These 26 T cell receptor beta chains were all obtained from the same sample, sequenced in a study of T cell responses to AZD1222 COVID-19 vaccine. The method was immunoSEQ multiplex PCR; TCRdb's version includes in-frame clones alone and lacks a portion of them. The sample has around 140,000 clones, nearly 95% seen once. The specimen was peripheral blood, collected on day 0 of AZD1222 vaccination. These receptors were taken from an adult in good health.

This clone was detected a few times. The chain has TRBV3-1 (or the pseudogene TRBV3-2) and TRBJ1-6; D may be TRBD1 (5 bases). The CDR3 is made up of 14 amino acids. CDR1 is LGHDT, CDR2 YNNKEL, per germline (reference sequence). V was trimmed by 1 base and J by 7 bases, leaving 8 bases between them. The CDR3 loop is CASSQAEGNSPLHF. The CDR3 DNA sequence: TGTGCCAGCAGCCAAGCAGAGGGGAATTCACCCCTCCACTTT.

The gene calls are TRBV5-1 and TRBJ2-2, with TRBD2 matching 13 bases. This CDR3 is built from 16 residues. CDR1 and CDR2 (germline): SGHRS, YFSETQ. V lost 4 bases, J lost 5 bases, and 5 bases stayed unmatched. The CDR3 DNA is TGCGCCAGCAGCCCTCTGACTAGCGGGAGGACCGGGGAGCTGTTTTTT. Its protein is CASSPLTSGRTGELFF.

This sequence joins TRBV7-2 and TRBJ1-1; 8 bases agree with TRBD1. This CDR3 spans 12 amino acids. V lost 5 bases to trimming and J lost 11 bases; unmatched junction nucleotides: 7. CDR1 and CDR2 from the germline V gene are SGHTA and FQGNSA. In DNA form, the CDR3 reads TGTGCCAGCAGCCCCGCCAGGGGGCACGCTTTCTTT. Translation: CASSPARGHAFF. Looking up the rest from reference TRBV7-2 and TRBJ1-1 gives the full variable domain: GAGVSQSPSNKVTEKGKDVELRCDPISGHTALYWYRQSLGQGLEFLIYFQGNSAPDKSGLPSDRFSAERTGGSVSTLTIQRTQQEDSAVYLCASSPARGHAFFGQGTRLTVV.

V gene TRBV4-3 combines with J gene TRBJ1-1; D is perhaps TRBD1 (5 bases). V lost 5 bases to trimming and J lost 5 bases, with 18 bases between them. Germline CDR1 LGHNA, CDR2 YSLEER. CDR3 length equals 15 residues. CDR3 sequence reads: CASSVSLGGRTEAFF. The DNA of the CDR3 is TGCGCCAGCAGCGTCTCCCTGGGGGGTCGGACTGAAGCTTTCTTT.

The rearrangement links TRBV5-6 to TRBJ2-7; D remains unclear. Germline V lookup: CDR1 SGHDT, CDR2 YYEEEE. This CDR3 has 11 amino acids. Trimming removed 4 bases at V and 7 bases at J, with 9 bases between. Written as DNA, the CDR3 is TGTGCCAGCAGCCGGGCGCGAGAGCAGTACTTC. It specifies CASSRAREQYF.

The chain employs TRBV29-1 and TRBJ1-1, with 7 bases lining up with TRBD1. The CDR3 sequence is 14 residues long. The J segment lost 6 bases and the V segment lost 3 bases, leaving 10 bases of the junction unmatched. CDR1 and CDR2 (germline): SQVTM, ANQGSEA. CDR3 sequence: CSVDTSRTGAEAFF. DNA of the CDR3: TGCAGCGTTGATACCTCGAGGACAGGAGCTGAAGCTTTCTTT.

The CDR3 loop reads CASSGADYNEQFF. Written as DNA, the CDR3 is TGTGCCAGTAGTGGGGCAGACTACAATGAGCAGTTCTTC. The V gene is TRBV19, the J gene TRBJ2-1; D is possibly TRBD1 (5 bases). Trimming stripped 5 bases from V and 3 bases from J, with 8 bases between. The CDR3 covers 13 residues. From germline, CDR1 is LNHDA and CDR2 SQIVND (reference sequence).

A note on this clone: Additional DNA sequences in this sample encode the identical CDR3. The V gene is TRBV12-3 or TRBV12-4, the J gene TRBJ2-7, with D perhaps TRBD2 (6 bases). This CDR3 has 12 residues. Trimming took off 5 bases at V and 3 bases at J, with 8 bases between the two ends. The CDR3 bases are TGTGCCAGCAGTGGGGGGAGCTACGAGCAGTACTTC. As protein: CASSGGSYEQYF.

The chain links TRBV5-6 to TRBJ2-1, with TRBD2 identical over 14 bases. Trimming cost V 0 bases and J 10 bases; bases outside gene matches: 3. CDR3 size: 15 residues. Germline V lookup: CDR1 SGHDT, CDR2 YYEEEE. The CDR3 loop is CASSLGGLAGGEQFF. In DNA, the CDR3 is TGTGCCAGCAGCTTGGGAGGACTAGCGGGAGGCGAGCAGTTCTTC.

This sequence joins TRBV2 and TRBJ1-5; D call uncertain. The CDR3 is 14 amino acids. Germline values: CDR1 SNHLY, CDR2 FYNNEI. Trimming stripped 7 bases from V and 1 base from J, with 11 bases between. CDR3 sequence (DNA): TGTGCCAGCAACCAGATTGGCAGCAATCAGCCCCAGCATTTT. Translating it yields CASNQIGSNQPQHF. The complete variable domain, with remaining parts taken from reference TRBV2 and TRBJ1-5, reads EPEVTQTPSHQVTQMGQEVILRCVPISNHLYFYWYRQILGQKVEFLVSFYNNEISEKSEIFDDQFSVERPDGSNFTLKIRSTKLEDSAMYFCASNQIGSNQPQHFGDGTRLSIL.

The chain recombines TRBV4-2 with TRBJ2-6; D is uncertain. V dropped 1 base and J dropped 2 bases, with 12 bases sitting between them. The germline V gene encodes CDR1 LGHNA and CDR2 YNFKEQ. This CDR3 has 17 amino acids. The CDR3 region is CASSQGQRSAGANVLTF. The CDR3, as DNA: TGTGCCAGCAGCCAAGGCCAGCGTTCCGCTGGGGCCAACGTCCTGACTTTC.

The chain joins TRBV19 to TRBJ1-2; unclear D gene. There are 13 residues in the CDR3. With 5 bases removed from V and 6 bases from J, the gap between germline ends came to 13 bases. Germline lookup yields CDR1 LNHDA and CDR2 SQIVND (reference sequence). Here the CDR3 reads CASSEWGRDGYTF. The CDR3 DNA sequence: TGTGCCAGTAGTGAGTGGGGTAGGGATGGCTACACCTTC.

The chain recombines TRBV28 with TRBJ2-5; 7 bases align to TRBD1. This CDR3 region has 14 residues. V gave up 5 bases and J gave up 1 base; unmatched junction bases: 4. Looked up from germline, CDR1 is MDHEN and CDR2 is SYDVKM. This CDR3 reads CASSPWDSQETQYF. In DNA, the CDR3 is TGTGCCAGCAGTCCATGGGACAGCCAAGAGACCCAGTACTTC.

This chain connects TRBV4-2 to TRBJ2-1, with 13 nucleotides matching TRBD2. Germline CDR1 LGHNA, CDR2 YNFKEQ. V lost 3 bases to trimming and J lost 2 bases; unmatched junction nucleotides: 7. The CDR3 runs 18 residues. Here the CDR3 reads CASSQATGTSGTYNEQFF. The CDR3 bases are TGTGCCAGCAGCCAGGCGACCGGGACTAGCGGGACCTACAATGAGCAGTTCTTC.

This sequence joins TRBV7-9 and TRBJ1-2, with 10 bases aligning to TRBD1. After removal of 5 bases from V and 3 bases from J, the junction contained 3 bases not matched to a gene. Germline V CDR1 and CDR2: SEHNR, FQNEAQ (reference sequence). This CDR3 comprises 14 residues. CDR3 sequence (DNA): TGTGCCAGCAGCCGGACAGGGGGAGACTATGGCTACACCTTC. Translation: CASSRTGGDYGYTF.

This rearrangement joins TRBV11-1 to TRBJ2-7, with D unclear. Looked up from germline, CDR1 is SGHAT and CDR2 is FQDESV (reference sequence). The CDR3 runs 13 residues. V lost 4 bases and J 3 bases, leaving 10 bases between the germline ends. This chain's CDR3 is CASSSGLNYEQYF. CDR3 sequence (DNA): TGTGCCAGCAGCTCCGGATTAAACTACGAGCAGTACTTC.

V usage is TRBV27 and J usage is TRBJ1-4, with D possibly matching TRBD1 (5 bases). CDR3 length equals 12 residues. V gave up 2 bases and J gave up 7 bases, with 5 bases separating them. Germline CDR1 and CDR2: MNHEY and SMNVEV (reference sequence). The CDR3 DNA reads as TGTGCCAGCAGTTTAGGGGGTGAAAAACTGTTTTTT. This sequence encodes CASSLGGEKLFF.

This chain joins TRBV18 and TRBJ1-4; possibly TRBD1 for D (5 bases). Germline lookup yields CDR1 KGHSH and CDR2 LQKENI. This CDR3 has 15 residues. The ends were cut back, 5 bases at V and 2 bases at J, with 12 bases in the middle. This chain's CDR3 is CASSLGVSTNEKLFF. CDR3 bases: TGTGCCAGCTCATTGGGGGTTTCTACTAATGAAAAACTGTTTTTT. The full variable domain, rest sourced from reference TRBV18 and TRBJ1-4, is NAGVMQNPRHLVRRRGQEARLRCSPMKGHSHVYWYRQLPEEGLKFMVYLQKENIIDESGMPKERFSAEFPKEGPSILRIQQVVRGDSAAYFCASSLGVSTNEKLFFGSGTQLSVL.

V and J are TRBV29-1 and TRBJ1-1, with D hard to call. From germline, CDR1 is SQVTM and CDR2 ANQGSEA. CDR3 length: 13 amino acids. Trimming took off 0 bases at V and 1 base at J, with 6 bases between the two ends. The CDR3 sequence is CSVEEGGNTEAFF. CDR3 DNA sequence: TGCAGCGTTGAAGAGGGAGGGAACACTGAAGCTTTCTTT.

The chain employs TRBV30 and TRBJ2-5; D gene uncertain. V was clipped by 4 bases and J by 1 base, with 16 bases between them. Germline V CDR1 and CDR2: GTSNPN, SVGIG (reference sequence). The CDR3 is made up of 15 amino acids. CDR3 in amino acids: CAWTPARSSQETQYF. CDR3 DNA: TGTGCCTGGACCCCCGCGAGGAGCAGCCAAGAGACCCAGTACTTC.

In DNA form, the CDR3 reads TGTGCCAGCTCACGCGTAGGCCTCGACAATGAGCAGTTCTTC. Encoded protein: CASSRVGLDNEQFF. This chain connects TRBV18 to TRBJ2-1; no firm D call. The CDR3 extends over 14 amino acids. V gave up 4 bases and J gave up 5 bases, with 12 bases separating them. CDR1 is KGHSH, CDR2 LQKENI, per germline. The whole variable domain, remainder taken from reference TRBV18 and TRBJ2-1, is NAGVMQNPRHLVRRRGQEARLRCSPMKGHSHVYWYRQLPEEGLKFMVYLQKENIIDESGMPKERFSAEFPKEGPSILRIQQVVRGDSAAYFCASSRVGLDNEQFFGPGTRLTVL.

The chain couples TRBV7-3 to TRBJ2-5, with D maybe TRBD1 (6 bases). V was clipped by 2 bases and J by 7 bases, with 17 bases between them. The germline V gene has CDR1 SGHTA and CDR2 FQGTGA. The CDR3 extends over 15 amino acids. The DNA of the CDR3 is TGTGCCAGCAGCTTATCCGGACCCGAGACAGGGACCCAGTACTTC. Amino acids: CASSLSGPETGTQYF.

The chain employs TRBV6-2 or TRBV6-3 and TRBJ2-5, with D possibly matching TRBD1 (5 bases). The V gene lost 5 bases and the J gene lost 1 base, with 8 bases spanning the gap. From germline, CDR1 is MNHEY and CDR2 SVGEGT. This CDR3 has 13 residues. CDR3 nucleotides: TGTGCCAGCAGTACCCAGGGCCAAGAGACCCAGTACTTC. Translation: CASSTQGQETQYF.

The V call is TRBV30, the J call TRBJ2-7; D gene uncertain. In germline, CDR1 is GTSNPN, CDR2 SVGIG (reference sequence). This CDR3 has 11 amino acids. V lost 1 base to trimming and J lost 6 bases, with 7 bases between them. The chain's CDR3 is CAWSGLSEQYF. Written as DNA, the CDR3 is TGTGCCTGGAGTGGGCTAAGCGAGCAGTACTTC.

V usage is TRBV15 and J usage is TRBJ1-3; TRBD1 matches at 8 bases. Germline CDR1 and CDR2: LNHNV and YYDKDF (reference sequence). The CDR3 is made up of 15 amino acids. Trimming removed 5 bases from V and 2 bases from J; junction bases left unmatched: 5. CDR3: CATSLTRGPGNTIYF. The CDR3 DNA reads TGTGCCACCAGCCTCACCAGGGGGCCTGGAAACACCATATATTTT.

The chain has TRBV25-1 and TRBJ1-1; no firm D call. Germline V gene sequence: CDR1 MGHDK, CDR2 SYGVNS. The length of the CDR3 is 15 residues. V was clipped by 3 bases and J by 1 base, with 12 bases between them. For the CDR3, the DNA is TGTGCCAGCAGTGACGTCGGGGTGGGGAACACTGAAGCTTTCTTT. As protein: CASSDVGVGNTEAFF.